The source of this T cell receptor beta chain is a study of long-term antiretroviral therapy in people with HIV (dated by TCRdb to 2022 to 2024). About the investigation overall: The earliest samples were collected about a decade before the 2015 WHO recommendation for immediate ART, when ART was typically delayed until CD4 counts fell. This retrospective serial study examined whether starting ART and sustained HIV suppression were associated with changes in the composition and diversity of the TRB repertoire in peripheral blood. A total of around 190 cryopreserved PBMC samples came from 25 to 35 adults with confirmed HIV infection and were collected serially over a mean of roughly six years (range 1-12). Of the approximately 28 participants with HIV, eleven were female. No cross-contamination during QIAcube processing was shown when test extractions of a monoclonal T-cell line were performed alongside over 25 polyclonal samples.

Study-level results and caveats: Because pre-ART samples had limited cell numbers, unsorted PBMC were profiled rather than sorted CD4+ and CD8+ T cells. Expanded TRB clones identified before ART initiation dominated the repertoire at all time points, although this dominance fluctuated and declined in many PLHIV after ART. Inferences about post-ART repertoire changes were limited because no data were available on ART adherence, viral resistance or therapy changes. The samples span the years 2004 to 2017, and the ART regimens used at that time may not be as effective as current regimens. Compared with controls, HIV repertoires had narrower CDR3 length ranges, and the network structure pointed to an antigen-experienced repertoire that shifted only slightly toward naive after ART. Limited PBMC availability meant only the TCR beta chain was sequenced, without alpha chain pairing. Starting ART was linked to a significant rise in TRB diversity, yet even with long-term ART the diversity remained significantly lower than in transplant donor controls.

Inclusion was restricted to participants for whom at least one PBMC sample before ART initiation and at least two post-ART samples were available. All participants with HIV were treated in the United States of America. Before DNA extraction, cryopreserved samples of 1-10 million PBMC were thawed and washed. At the time of the earliest PBMC sample for each participant with HIV, ages ranged from about 20 to 54 years. PBMC samples were contributed by each participant from 1-4 timepoints before ART initiation and 2-8 timepoints after ART initiation, with a median of 7 samples. For every participant, serial HIV viral load, CD4+ T-cell count, ART history and demographic data were obtained. Genomic DNA was extracted from unsorted PBMC with a Qiagen kit on a QIAcube, with processing performed in batches of 12 samples. The immunoSEQ hsTCRB v3.0 assay was used at survey level resolution to sequence the TRB variable region. A depth of 40,000-50,000 T-cell genomes per sample was targeted for TRB sequencing. An Illumina MiSeq with a v3 150-cycle kit was used to sequence the pooled TRB libraries. The study's own analysis went as follows. Repertoire analysis was performed in R inside a reproducible Nextflow workflow that covered QC, data transformation and analysis. Custom analyses were implemented in LymphoSeq2, an R package for AIRR-Seq data exploration. A few samples that yielded fewer than 5000 total TRB sequences were excluded, so that around 190 HIV repertoires were analyzed. Of the roughly 180 retained HIV repertoires, under 65 were collected before and more than 120 after ART initiation. Each repertoire was downsampled to 5000 TRB nucleotide sequences, and summary statistics were averaged across 100 downsampling iterations. Only TRB sequences with CDR3 regions of at least seven amino acids were retained for analysis. Diversity was measured with a Shannon entropy-derived clonality score and the Gini coefficient. In the repertoire networks, any two of the top 5000 CDR3 amino acid sequences were linked whenever the two sequences differed by an edit distance of one. For TRB CDR3 amino acid sequences, GLIPH2 was used to predict antigen specificity groups and MHC restriction. Known CMV, EBV, HIV or tissue antigen associations were flagged by matching CDR3 amino acid sequences against VDJdb and McPAS-TCR. Pre-ART, post-ART and control groups were compared with Wilcoxon signed-rank tests and Holm-Bonferroni correction. Not all clones reach the TCRdb copy of this immuneACCESS table, which keeps in-frame sequences only. Checked studies attribute under half of the gap to unresolved V genes and leave the rest unexplained. V, J and clone size are those of that table, while D and trimming were read from the DNA. The sample profile shows 10,000 to 15,000 clones; 65% to 85% of them were found once. Roughly an eighth of the sample comes from the top ten.

A remark on this clone: What this receptor recognizes is not known. No qualities accompany the bases; no much larger clone lies one base away.

Trimming costs V 5 bases and J 4 bases, and their ends lie 11 bases apart. Measured from the cysteine to the phenylalanine, the CDR3 is 13 residues long. Of the read, only the CDR3 DNA is kept; its 39 bases are in frame from base 1. CDR1 and CDR2 are read off the germline V gene as SGHTA and FQGNSA. Sequencing was performed on unsorted PBMCs, taken 1.3 years after starting antiretroviral therapy. The source is a woman aged 18-35 years with HIV. The receptor chain draws on TRBV7-2 and TRBJ1-1, with a tentative D gene TRBD1 over 5 matching bases. Read as DNA, the sequence is TGTGCCAGCAGCCCCAGGGCTCGCACTGAAGCTTTCTTT. This gives the protein CASSPRARTEAFF. When the CDR3 is completed using the reference TRBV7-2 and TRBJ1-1 genes on either side, the full variable domain is GAGVSQSPSNKVTEKGKDVELRCDPISGHTALYWYRQSLGQGLEFLIYFQGNSAPDKSGLPSDRFSAERTGGSVSTLTIQRTQQEDSAVYLCASSPRARTEAFFGQGTRLTVV.